One sample yielded the 24 T cell receptor beta chains listed below, sequenced in a study of blood T cell repertoires in COVID-19. TCRdb's copy holds only in-frame clones and misses some; the assay was immunoSEQ multiplex PCR. The profile shows roughly 230,000 clones, over 75% of them singletons. Sequencing was performed on peripheral blood. These TCRs come from a human donor in a cohort sampled during active COVID-19.

This rearrangement joins TRBV11-2 to TRBJ1-1; 9 bases fit TRBD1. CDR3 length: 15 amino acids. CDR1 and CDR2 from the germline V gene are SGHAT and FQNNGV. Trimming removed 5 bases from V and 0 bases from J; junction bases left unmatched: 4. The CDR3 DNA follows: TGTGCCAGCAGCAGCCGGGACAGGGTGAACACTGAAGCTTTCTTT. Amino acid sequence: CASSSRDRVNTEAFF.

This chain links TRBV28 with TRBJ2-5; TRBD2 aligns across 16 bases. Germline V gene sequence: CDR1 MDHEN, CDR2 SYDVKM. The junction had 9 bases not matched to a gene; V was cut back by 3 bases and J by 2 bases. This CDR3 comprises 19 residues. In DNA form, the CDR3 reads TGTGCCAGCAGTTTCCCGGGACTAGCGGGAGGGCCTGGGCAAGAGACCCAGTACTTC. This encodes CASSFPGLAGGPGQETQYF.

The chain employs TRBV5-5 and TRBJ2-7; 7 bases match TRBD2. The length of the CDR3 is 18 residues. With 4 bases clipped from V and 6 bases from J, the junction kept 22 bases outside the gene matches. Germline loops: CDR1 SGHKS, CDR2 YYEKEE (reference sequence). The CDR3 sequence: CASSPERRDYSKGSEQYF. CDR3 sequence (DNA): TGTGCCAGCAGCCCGGAACGACGGGACTACTCCAAGGGGTCCGAGCAGTACTTC. The variable domain in full, completed from reference TRBV5-5 and TRBJ2-7, reads DAGVTQSPTHLIKTRGQQVTLRCSPISGHKSVSWYQQVLGQGPQFIFQYYEKEERGRGNFPDRFSARQFPNYSSELNVNALLLGDSALYLCASSPERRDYSKGSEQYFGPGTRLTVT.

J is TRBJ2-7 and V is TRBV18, with 9 bases fitting TRBD1. V lost 4 bases, J lost 5 bases, and 15 bases stayed unmatched. Germline CDR1 KGHSH, CDR2 LQKENI. The CDR3 loop spans 17 amino acids. This chain's CDR3 is CASSLLISGTGTHEQYF. The CDR3 coding sequence is TGTGCCAGCTCACTCCTAATATCGGGGACAGGGACCCACGAGCAGTACTTC.

The chain couples TRBV24-1 to TRBJ1-6; D may be TRBD1 (5 bases). CDR3 length equals 15 residues. V was pared by 0 bases and J by 9 bases, with 11 bases between. CDR1 is KGHDR and CDR2 is SFDVKD in the germline V gene. CDR3 in DNA: TGTGCCACCAGTGATTTGAAGGGAGGGACTTCACCCCTCCACTTT. It specifies CATSDLKGGTSPLHF.

The V gene is TRBV6-2 or TRBV6-3, the J gene TRBJ2-7; 12 nucleotides agree with TRBD2. The V gene end was trimmed by 2 bases and the J gene end by 5 bases; junction bases not matched to a gene: 10. Per the germline V gene, CDR1 is MNHEY and CDR2 is SVGEGT. The length of the CDR3 is 17 residues. This CDR3 is CASSYHVTSGSGHEQYF. The CDR3 DNA reads TGTGCCAGCAGTTACCATGTGACTAGCGGGAGTGGCCACGAGCAGTACTTC.

This clone was detected a few times. The rearrangement links TRBV10-2 to TRBJ1-5; D is ambiguous. V lost 2 bases and J lost 7, with 18 bases in between. Germline V CDR1 and CDR2: WSHSY, SAAADI. The CDR3 is 16 residues long. The CDR3 loop is CASSEEGGKREQPQHF. In DNA form, the CDR3 reads TGCGCCAGCAGTGAGGAGGGAGGGAAGAGGGAACAGCCCCAGCATTTT.

This chain joins TRBV7-2 and TRBJ2-3; D unclear. CDR3 length: 16 amino acids. The germline V gene has CDR1 SGHTA and CDR2 FQGNSA. The V end lost 5 bases, the J end lost 1 base, and 16 bases lay between the germline ends. The CDR3 reads CASSPWWSRGTDTQYF. The CDR3 DNA follows: TGTGCCAGCAGCCCCTGGTGGTCTCGGGGCACAGATACGCAGTATTTT.

The J gene is TRBJ1-3, the V gene TRBV2; D is unresolved. V was cut by 7 bases and J by 0 bases, with 7 bases left in between. Germline CDR1 SNHLY, CDR2 FYNNEI. The CDR3 runs 13 residues. For the CDR3, the DNA is TGTGCCAGCACAGTAACCTCTGGAAACACCATATATTTT. Translating it yields CASTVTSGNTIYF.

V and J are TRBV27 and TRBJ1-1; D is perhaps TRBD1 (5 bases). The CDR3 has 15 residues. Germline-derived CDR1 and CDR2 are MNHEY and SMNVEV (reference sequence). Trimming cost V 2 bases and J 5 bases, with 15 bases left between them. The CDR3 coding sequence is TGTGCCAGCAGTTTAATCGGGGACTGGGGGACTGAAGCTTTCTTT. Translating gives CASSLIGDWGTEAFF.

The V call is TRBV9, the J call TRBJ1-5; unclear D gene. This CDR3 has 14 amino acids. Germline CDR1 reads SGDLS; CDR2 reads YYNGEE. V gave up 3 bases and J gave up 3 bases, with 10 bases separating them. Written as DNA, the CDR3 is TGTGCCAGCAGCGCAGATTTGGCCAATCAGCCCCAGCATTTT. Protein product: CASSADLANQPQHF.

The chain combines TRBV7-9 with TRBJ2-1; TRBD2 matches 11 bases. Germline V gives CDR1 SEHNR, CDR2 FQNEAQ (reference sequence). This CDR3 is built from 17 residues. The trim removed 8 bases at V and 2 bases at J, leaving 11 bases unmatched. The CDR3 is CASRAYSGRVPYNEQFF. CDR3 DNA: TGTGCCAGCCGCGCATATAGCGGGAGGGTCCCCTACAATGAGCAGTTCTTC.

There are a few counts of this clone. The chain links TRBV6-2 or TRBV6-3 to TRBJ1-1; possible D gene TRBD1, 5 bases. The CDR3 sequence is 13 residues long. V was shortened by 5 bases and J by 8 bases, with 15 bases between the two germline ends. CDR1 is MNHEY, CDR2 SVGEGT, per germline. CDR3 protein: CASSAPTGTEAFF. The CDR3 DNA is TGTGCCAGCAGTGCCCCAACAGGTACCGAAGCTTTCTTT.

This clone has a handful of counts. The rearrangement joins TRBV19 to TRBJ2-7; TRBD2 agrees at 8 bases. CDR1 is LNHDA and CDR2 is SQIVND in the germline V gene (reference sequence). Germline trimming cut 5 bases from V and 0 bases from J; bases unmatched to any gene: 3. The CDR3 sequence is 14 residues long. This CDR3 reads CASSLAGVSYEQYF. CDR3 nucleotides: TGTGCCAGTAGTCTAGCGGGTGTCTCCTACGAGCAGTACTTC.

In this sample, this clone turned up once. The chain is built from TRBV5-1 and TRBJ2-7, with 9 bases that match TRBD1. The trim removed 4 bases at V and 5 bases at J, leaving 10 bases unmatched. The CDR3 has 15 residues. The germline V gene has CDR1 SGHRS and CDR2 YFSETQ. In DNA, the CDR3 is TGCGCCAGCAGCACGGCCGGGACAGGGTCGAACGAGCAGTACTTC. Its protein is CASSTAGTGSNEQYF.

The chain links TRBV7-2 to TRBJ1-2, with D possibly matching TRBD1 (5 bases). Germline lookup yields CDR1 SGHTA and CDR2 FQGNSA. CDR3 length equals 13 residues. Trimming took off 5 bases at V and 5 bases at J, with 12 bases between the two ends. As DNA, the CDR3 is TGTGCCAGCAGCCAGGGCGTGAGGTATGGCTACACCTTC. Translating gives CASSQGVRYGYTF.

In this sample, this clone turned up once. V usage is TRBV19 and J usage is TRBJ2-5; 7 bases map to TRBD2. J was trimmed by 1 base and V by 2 bases; bases with no gene match: 4. This CDR3 is 15 amino acids long. CDR1 and CDR2 (germline): LNHDA, SQIVND (reference sequence). CDR3 residues: CASSIMASGQETQYF. CDR3 DNA: TGTGCCAGTAGTATAATGGCTAGCGGCCAAGAGACCCAGTACTTC.

This clone appeared once. J is TRBJ2-1 and V is TRBV21-1; no DNA check was done on the table's D call, TRBD2. TRBV21-1 is marked as a pseudogene. This CDR3 region has 17 residues. CDR3 region: CASSKTHSGRDYNEQFF. CDR3 sequence (DNA): TGTGCCAGCAGCAAAACCCATAGCGGGAGGGACTACAATGAGCAGTTCTTC.

In this sample, this clone turned up once. The chain uses TRBV9 and TRBJ1-2; D is unresolved. The CDR3 loop spans 13 amino acids. Germline CDR1 and CDR2: SGDLS and YYNGEE. Trimming left V 1 base short and J 2 bases short, with 6 bases between. Here the CDR3 reads CASSVNTNYGYTF. As DNA, the CDR3 is TGTGCCAGCAGCGTAAACACAAACTATGGCTACACCTTC.

The chain joins TRBV10-3 to TRBJ2-1, with 7 bases that match TRBD1. This CDR3 region has 11 residues. Germline-derived CDR1 and CDR2 are ENHRY and SYGVKD. V gave up 10 bases and J gave up 9 bases; unmatched junction bases: 6. The CDR3 DNA reads as TGTGCCAACAGGGGCGATGGTGAGCAGTTCTTC. This codes for CANRGDGEQFF.

The chain recombines TRBV7-9 with TRBJ2-3; 8 bases agree with TRBD2. This CDR3 contains 15 residues. Germline V gene data show CDR1 as SEHNR and CDR2 as FQNEAQ (reference sequence). The J segment lost 4 bases and the V segment lost 1 base, leaving 4 bases of the junction unmatched. CDR3 in DNA: TGTGCCAGCAGCTTAGGACCGGGACTAGCAGATACGCAGTATTTT. It translates to CASSLGPGLADTQYF.

The CDR3 protein is CASSLDREGGEQYF. Here the CDR3 DNA reads TGCGCCAGCAGCTTGGACCGGGAGGGCGGCGAGCAGTACTTC. The V and J genes are TRBV5-1 and TRBJ2-7, with TRBD2 matching 8 bases. V dropped 0 bases and J dropped 6; count of bases not matched to a gene: 5. Germline lookup yields CDR1 SGHRS and CDR2 YFSETQ. The CDR3 extends over 14 amino acids.

The chain couples TRBV27 to TRBJ1-2, with D possibly TRBD1 on 6 matching bases. CDR3 length equals 16 residues. V was trimmed by 0 bases and J by 5 bases, leaving 16 bases between them. CDR1 is MNHEY, CDR2 SMNVEV, per germline (reference sequence). In DNA, the CDR3 is TGTGCCAGCAGTTTATCGAAGGGGGTCGTTCATTATGGCTACACCTTC. Residues: CASSLSKGVVHYGYTF.

The J gene is TRBJ2-7, the V gene TRBV20-1; possible D gene TRBD1, 5 bases. CDR3 length equals 11 residues. The V gene's germline CDR1 is DFQATT and CDR2 SNEGSKA (reference sequence). V gave up 3 bases and J gave up 7 bases, with 10 bases separating them. The CDR3 DNA follows: TGCAGTGCTAGTTCCGGACATGAGCAGTACTTC. This sequence encodes CSASSGHEQYF.